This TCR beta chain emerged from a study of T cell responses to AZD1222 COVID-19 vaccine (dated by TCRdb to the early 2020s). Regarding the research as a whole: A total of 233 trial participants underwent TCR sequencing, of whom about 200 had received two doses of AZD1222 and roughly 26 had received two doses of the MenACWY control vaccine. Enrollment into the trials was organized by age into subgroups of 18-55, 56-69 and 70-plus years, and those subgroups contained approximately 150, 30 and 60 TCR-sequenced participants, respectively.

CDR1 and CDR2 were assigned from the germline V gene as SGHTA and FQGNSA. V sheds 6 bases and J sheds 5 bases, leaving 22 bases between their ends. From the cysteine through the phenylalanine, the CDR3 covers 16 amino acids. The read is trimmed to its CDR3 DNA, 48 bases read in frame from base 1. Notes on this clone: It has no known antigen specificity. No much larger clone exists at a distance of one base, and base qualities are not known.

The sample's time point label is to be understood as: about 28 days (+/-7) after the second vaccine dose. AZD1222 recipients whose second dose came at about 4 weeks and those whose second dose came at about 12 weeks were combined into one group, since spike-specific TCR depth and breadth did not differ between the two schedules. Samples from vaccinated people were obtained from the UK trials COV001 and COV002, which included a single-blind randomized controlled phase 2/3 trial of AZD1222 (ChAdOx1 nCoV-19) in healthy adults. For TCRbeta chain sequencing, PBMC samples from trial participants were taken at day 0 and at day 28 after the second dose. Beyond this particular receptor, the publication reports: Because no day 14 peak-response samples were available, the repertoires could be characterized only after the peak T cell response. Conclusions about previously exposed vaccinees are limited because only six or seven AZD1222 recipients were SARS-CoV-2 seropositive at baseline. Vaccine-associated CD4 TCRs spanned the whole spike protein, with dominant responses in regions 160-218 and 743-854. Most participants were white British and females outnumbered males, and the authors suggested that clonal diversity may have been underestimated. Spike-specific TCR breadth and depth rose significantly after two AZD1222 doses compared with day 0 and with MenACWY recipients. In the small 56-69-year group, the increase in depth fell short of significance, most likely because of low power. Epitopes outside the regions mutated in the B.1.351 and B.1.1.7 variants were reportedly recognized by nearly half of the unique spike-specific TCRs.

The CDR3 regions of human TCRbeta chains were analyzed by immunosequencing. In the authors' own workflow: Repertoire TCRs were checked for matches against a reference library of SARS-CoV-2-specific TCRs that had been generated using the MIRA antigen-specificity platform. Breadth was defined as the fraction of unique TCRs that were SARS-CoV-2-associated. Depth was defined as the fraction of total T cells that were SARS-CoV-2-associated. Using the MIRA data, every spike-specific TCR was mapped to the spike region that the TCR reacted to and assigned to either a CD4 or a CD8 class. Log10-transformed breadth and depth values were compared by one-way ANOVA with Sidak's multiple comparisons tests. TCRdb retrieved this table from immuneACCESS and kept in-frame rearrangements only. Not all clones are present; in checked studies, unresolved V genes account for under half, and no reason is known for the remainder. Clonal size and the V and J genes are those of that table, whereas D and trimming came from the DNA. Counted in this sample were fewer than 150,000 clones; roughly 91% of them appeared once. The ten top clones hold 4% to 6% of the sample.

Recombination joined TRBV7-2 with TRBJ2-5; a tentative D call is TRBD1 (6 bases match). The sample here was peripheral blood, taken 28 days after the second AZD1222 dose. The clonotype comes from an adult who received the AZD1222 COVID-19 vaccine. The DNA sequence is TGTGCCAGCAGTCCCGCGCCACAGGGAATTGGCGAGACCCAGTACTTC. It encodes CASSPAPQGIGETQYF.